The 19 T cell receptor beta chains listed next were all sequenced from one sample in a study of neurological immune-mediated disorders (dated by TCRdb to the late 2010s). Taken with the paper, the label for time point translates to: longitudinal time-point 3. Libraries were constructed by 5' RACE. The instrument given in TCRdb is Illumina HiSeq 2500. In-frame beta chains were kept once TCRdb had trimmed the public reads at Q25 with fastp and called clones with MiXCR. Each CDR3 protein gets just one entry, which takes the most common genes and DNA from the rows behind it. Recorded for this sample are under 130,000 distinct CDR3 sequences; about a tenth of them occurred a single time. 3.1% of the sample goes to the ten largest clones. The source material was PBMCs. These receptors all stem from a female donor with HTLV-1-associated myelopathy (HAM/TSP).

Ten or more counts support this clonotype. The V call is TRBV20-1, the J call TRBJ2-7; no clear D. CDR3 length: 16 residues. Trimming pared 0 bases from V and 3 bases from J, leaving 18 bases between. Germline lookup yields CDR1 DFQATT and CDR2 SNEGSKA (reference sequence). For the CDR3, the DNA is TGCAGTGCTAGAGACCCGAGTTCAATGGGGATCTACGAGCAGTACTTC. Encoded protein: CSARDPSSMGIYEQYF.

This clonotype has ten or more counts. The chain carries TRBV10-1 and TRBJ2-1; 8 bases are shared with TRBD1. This CDR3 comprises 14 residues. With V trimmed by 4 bases and J by 4 bases, 3 bases remained unmatched. Germline CDR1 WNHNN, CDR2 SYGVQD (reference sequence). The CDR3 DNA is TGCGCCAGCAGTGCGGGACAGGAGTACAATGAGCAGTTCTTC. This encodes CASSAGQEYNEQFF.

This clonotype was recorded many times. The chain combines TRBV27 with TRBJ2-6; D tentatively fits TRBD1 or TRBD2 (5 bases each). CDR1 is MNHEY, CDR2 SMNVEV, per germline (reference sequence). The CDR3 sequence is 16 residues long. V was shortened by 3 bases and J by 4 bases, with 13 bases between the two germline ends. CDR3 DNA sequence: TGTGCCAGCAGTTTCGGCGTCGGGACCGGGGCCAACGTCCTGACTTTC. This sequence encodes CASSFGVGTGANVLTF.

V gene TRBV7-2 combines with J gene TRBJ2-7; unclear D gene. This CDR3 has 15 amino acids. The germline V gene has CDR1 SGHTA and CDR2 FQGNSA. V shed 5 bases and J shed 3 bases, with 17 bases lying between them. The CDR3 here is CASSPCAGPSYEQYF. Written as DNA, the CDR3 is TGTGCCAGCAGCCCCTGTGCTGGACCAAGCTACGAGCAGTACTTC.

This clonotype has at least ten counts. V gene TRBV29-1 combines with J gene TRBJ2-7, with D perhaps being TRBD1 or TRBD2 (5 bases each). This CDR3 comprises 14 residues. The germline gives CDR1 SQVTM, CDR2 ANQGSEA. V lost 2 bases and J 0 bases, leaving 11 bases between the germline ends. The CDR3 is CSVEIPGSSYEQYF. CDR3 bases: TGCAGCGTTGAAATTCCAGGGAGCTCCTACGAGCAGTACTTC.

This clonotype was picked up many times. The V call is TRBV5-5, the J call TRBJ2-1; TRBD1 matches 8 bases. There are 15 residues in the CDR3. Unmatched junction bases numbered 6, after V lost 5 bases and J lost 2 bases. Per germline, CDR1 SGHKS and CDR2 YYEKEE (reference sequence). The CDR3 bases are TGTGCCAGCAGGGAAGGGACAGGACCCTACAATGAGCAGTTCTTC. It is translated as CASREGTGPYNEQFF.

The table lists this clonotype with many counts. J is TRBJ2-7 and V is TRBV5-1; unclear D gene. Germline V CDR1 and CDR2: SGHRS, YFSETQ. The germline V and J ends were trimmed by 0 bases and 2 bases, with 12 bases remaining between them. The CDR3 extends over 15 amino acids. CDR3 in DNA: TGCGCCAGCAGCTTGGGTATAGGATCCCCCTACGAGCAGTACTTC. Its protein is CASSLGIGSPYEQYF.

This clonotype was recorded many times. The chain links TRBV5-5 to TRBJ1-1; D call uncertain. This CDR3 has 14 residues. Trimming left V 3 bases short and J 6 bases short, with 15 bases between. Germline V gene sequence: CDR1 SGHKS, CDR2 YYEKEE (reference sequence). The CDR3 reads CASSSRGMMAEAFF. The CDR3 region has the DNA TGTGCCAGCAGCTCCAGAGGGATGATGGCTGAAGCTTTCTTT.

In its sample, this clonotype was seen many times. The chain has TRBV5-1 and TRBJ2-1; 7 nucleotides agree with TRBD1. Trimming removed 5 bases from V and 7 bases from J; junction bases left unmatched: 9. Germline CDR1 is SGHRS and CDR2 is YFSETQ. The CDR3 sequence is 14 residues long. This CDR3 reads CASRKQGFGNEQFF. The CDR3 nucleotides read TGCGCCAGCAGAAAACAGGGGTTCGGTAATGAGCAGTTCTTC. The full variable domain, with the rest looked up from reference TRBV5-1 and TRBJ2-1, is KAGVTQTPRYLIKTRGQQVTLSCSPISGHRSVSWYQQTPGQGLQFLFEYFSETQRNKGNFPGRFSGRQFSNSRSEMNVSTLELGDSALYLCASRKQGFGNEQFFGPGTRLTVL.

There are many counts of this clonotype. J is TRBJ2-3 and V is TRBV3-1; maybe TRBD2 (5 bases). The CDR3 covers 15 residues. The V end was cut by 0 bases, the J end by 7 bases, with 14 bases between. Germline V lookup: CDR1 LGHDT, CDR2 YNNKEL (reference sequence). The CDR3, as DNA: TGTGCCAGCAGCCAAGACTCGACGAGCGGAAATACGCAGTATTTT. It is translated as CASSQDSTSGNTQYF.

V is TRBV20-1 and J is TRBJ2-2, with 10 bases identical to TRBD2. The CDR3 is 16 amino acids. The germline V gene has CDR1 DFQATT and CDR2 SNEGSKA (reference sequence). Trimming took 3 bases from V and 1 from J; bases not matched to a gene: 5. CDR3 in DNA: TGCAGTGCTAGGGCCCCTAGCGGGGGGAACACCGGGGAGCTGTTTTTT. This translates into CSARAPSGGNTGELFF.

As regards this clonotype: A much more abundant neighbour one base away suggests this may be a read error. V usage is TRBV3-1 and J usage is TRBJ2-4, with unresolved D. The germline gives CDR1 LGHDT, CDR2 YNNKEL (reference sequence). The CDR3 extends over 13 amino acids. V lost 1 base, J lost 6 bases, and 7 bases lay in between. The CDR3 nucleotides are TGTGCCAGCAGCCAAGTCGGCCGAAACATTCAGTACTTC. Protein sequence: CASSQVGRNIQYF.

This clonotype came up many times. This chain uses TRBV4-1 with TRBJ2-5, with TRBD1 matching 7 bases. V dropped 4 bases and J dropped 2; count of bases not matched to a gene: 7. This CDR3 has 15 residues. Germline V gives CDR1 MGHRA, CDR2 YSYEKL. CDR3 bases: TGCGCCAGCAGCCTGGGCCAGGGGGTACAAGAGACCCAGTACTTC. It codes for CASSLGQGVQETQYF.

This clonotype was picked up many times. The chain employs TRBV29-1 and TRBJ2-1; 11 positions agree with TRBD2. The CDR3 has 15 residues. The J segment lost 4 bases and the V segment lost 5 bases, leaving 7 bases of the junction unmatched. Germline CDR1 and CDR2: SQVTM and ANQGSEA. The CDR3 is CSVMPGTSGYNEQFF. Written as DNA, the CDR3 is TGCAGCGTTATGCCCGGGACTAGCGGATACAATGAGCAGTTCTTC.

This clonotype has a count of ten or more. The chain couples TRBV20-1 to TRBJ1-6; tentatively, D is TRBD1 (6 bases). The CDR3 loop spans 14 amino acids. Germline V gene lookup returns CDR1 DFQATT and CDR2 SNEGSKA (reference sequence). Trimming took off 6 bases at V and 4 bases at J, with 13 bases between the two ends. The CDR3: CSAGGQFYNSPLHF. The CDR3 coding sequence is TGCAGTGCCGGTGGACAGTTTTATAATTCACCCCTCCACTTT.

This clonotype was recorded at least ten times. The V call is TRBV5-1, the J call TRBJ2-5, with D tentatively TRBD2 (7 bases). Germline-derived CDR1 and CDR2 are SGHRS and YFSETQ. With 5 bases removed from V and 2 bases from J, the gap between germline ends came to 19 bases. CDR3 size: 16 residues. The CDR3 here is CASSDIRGGTQETQYF. The CDR3 DNA follows: TGCGCCAGCAGTGACATCCGCGGGGGCACTCAAGAGACCCAGTACTTC.

This clonotype was seen repeatedly, ten times or more. This sequence joins TRBV7-7 and TRBJ2-3; TRBD2 aligns across 11 bases. This CDR3 contains 16 residues. Germline trimming cut 5 bases from V and 2 bases from J; bases unmatched to any gene: 6. CDR1 is SSHAT, CDR2 FNYEAQ, per germline (reference sequence). The CDR3 is CASSQGTSGTTDTQYF. The CDR3 nucleotides read TGTGCCAGCAGCCAGGGGACTAGCGGAACCACAGATACGCAGTATTTT.

In this sample, this clonotype turned up many times. The CDR3 loop reads CSANREGYEQYF. For the CDR3, the DNA is TGCAGTGCTAACAGGGAGGGTTACGAGCAGTACTTC. The V call is TRBV20-1, the J call TRBJ2-7, with D possibly TRBD2 on 7 matching bases. Germline values: CDR1 DFQATT, CDR2 SNEGSKA (reference sequence). Trimming cost V 4 bases and J 4 bases, with 11 bases left between them. The CDR3 is 12 residues long.

In this sample, this clonotype turned up many times. The chain employs TRBV5-1 and TRBJ1-1, with 8 positions matching TRBD1. With V trimmed by 6 bases and J by 4 bases, 11 bases remained unmatched. The CDR3 is made up of 15 amino acids. Germline V lookup: CDR1 SGHRS, CDR2 YFSETQ. Here the CDR3 reads CASNNPPDRATEAFF. Here the CDR3 DNA reads TGCGCCAGCAATAACCCGCCGGACAGGGCCACTGAAGCTTTCTTT.